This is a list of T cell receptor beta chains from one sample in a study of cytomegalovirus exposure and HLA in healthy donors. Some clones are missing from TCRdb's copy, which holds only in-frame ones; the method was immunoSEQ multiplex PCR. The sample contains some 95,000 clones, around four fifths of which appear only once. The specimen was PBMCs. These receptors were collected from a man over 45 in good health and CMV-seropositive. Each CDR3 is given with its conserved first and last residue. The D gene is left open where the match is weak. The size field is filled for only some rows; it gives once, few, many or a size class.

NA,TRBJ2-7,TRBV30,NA,CAWSLSSPGYEQYF,TGTGCCTGGAGCCTAAGTTCGCCAGGGTACGAGCAGTACTTC
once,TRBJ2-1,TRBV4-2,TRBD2,CASSQDGAGGSTSYNEQFF,TGTGCCAGCAGCCAAGACGGAGCGGGGGGGTCGACTTCCTACAATGAGCAGTTCTTC
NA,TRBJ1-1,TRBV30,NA,CAWSIQGTVNTEAFF,TGTGCCTGGAGTATACAGGGAACAGTAAACACTGAAGCTTTCTTT
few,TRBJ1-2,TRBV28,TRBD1,CASSLNRDREPVYTF,TGTGCCAGCAGTTTGAACCGGGACAGGGAACCCGTCTACACCTTC
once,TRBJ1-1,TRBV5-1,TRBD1,CASSLYPSGQGNTEAFF,TGCGCCAGCAGCTTATATCCCTCGGGACAGGGGAACACTGAAGCTTTCTTT
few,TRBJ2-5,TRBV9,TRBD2,CASSAWGSGGFQETQYF,TGTGCCAGCAGCGCCTGGGGAAGCGGGGGGTTCCAAGAGACCCAGTACTTC
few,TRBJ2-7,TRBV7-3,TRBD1,CASSVGQGYEQYF,TGTGCCAGCAGCGTCGGACAGGGGTACGAGCAGTACTTC
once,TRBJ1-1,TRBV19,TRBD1,CASSVQGANTEAFF,TGTGCCAGTAGTGTACAGGGGGCGAACACTGAAGCTTTCTTT
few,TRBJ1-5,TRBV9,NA,CASSLTGSNQPQNF,TGTGCCAGCAGCTTGACAGGCAGCAATCAGCCCCAGAATTTT
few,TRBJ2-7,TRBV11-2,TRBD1,CASSDPQGYEQYF,TGTGCCAGCAGCGACCCACAGGGGTACGAGCAGTACTTC
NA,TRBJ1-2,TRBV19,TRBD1,CASTHTGGNYGYTF,TGTGCCAGTACCCACACAGGGGGCAACTATGGCTACACCTTC
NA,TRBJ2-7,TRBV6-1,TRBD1,CASREGQGGSYEQYF,TGTGCCAGCAGAGAGGGACAGGGGGGCTCCTACGAGCAGTACTTC
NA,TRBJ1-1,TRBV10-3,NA,CAISEKTGTTEAFF,TGTGCCATCAGTGAAAAAACAGGGACAACTGAAGCTTTCTTT
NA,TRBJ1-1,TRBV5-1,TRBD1,CASSSKPTGRTEAFF,TGCGCCAGCAGCTCAAAGCCGACAGGGAGGACTGAAGCTTTCTTT
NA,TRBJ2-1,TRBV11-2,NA,CASSLTVYNEQFF,TGTGCCAGCAGCTTAACAGTCTACAATGAGCAGTTCTTC
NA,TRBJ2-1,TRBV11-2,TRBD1,CASTQKGQYNEQFF,TGTGCCAGCACCCAGAAGGGACAGTACAATGAGCAGTTCTTC
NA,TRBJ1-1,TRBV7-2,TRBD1,CASSLQGARTEAFF,TGTGCCAGCAGCTTACAGGGGGCGCGGACTGAAGCTTTCTTT
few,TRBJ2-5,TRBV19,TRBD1,CASNRGQETQYF,TGTGCCAGTAACAGGGGGCAAGAGACCCAGTACTTC
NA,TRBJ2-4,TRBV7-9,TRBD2,CASSPSGGVSKNIQYF,TGTGCCAGCAGCCCTAGCGGGGGTGTTTCCAAAAACATTCAGTACTTC
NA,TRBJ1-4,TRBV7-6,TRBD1,CASSLDRDRGNEKLFF,TGTGCCAGCAGCTTAGACCGGGACAGGGGTAATGAAAAACTGTTTTTT
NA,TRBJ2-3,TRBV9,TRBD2,CASSAAPAGRNTDTQYF,TGTGCCAGCAGCGCTGCGCCAGCGGGGAGGAACACAGATACGCAGTATTTT
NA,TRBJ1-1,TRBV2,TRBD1,CASTGDRLGTEAFF,TGTGCCAGCACCGGGGACAGATTGGGCACTGAAGCTTTCTTT
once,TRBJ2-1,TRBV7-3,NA,CASSQGGFEQFF,TGTGCCAGCAGCCAAGGAGGGTTTGAGCAGTTCTTC
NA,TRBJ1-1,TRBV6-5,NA,CASSQTDITEAFF,TGTGCCAGCAGTCAGACAGATATCACTGAAGCTTTCTTT
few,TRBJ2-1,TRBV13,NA,CASSKNNEQFF,TGTGCCAGCAGTAAAAACAATGAGCAGTTCTTC
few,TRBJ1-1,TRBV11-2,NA,CASSLGSPGEAFF,TGTGCCAGCAGCTTAGGCTCTCCAGGGGAAGCTTTCTTT
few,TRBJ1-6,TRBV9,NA,CASSVEQNHNSPLHF,TGTGCCAGCAGCGTAGAACAGAATCATAATTCACCCCTCCACTTT
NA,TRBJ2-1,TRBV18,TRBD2,CASSHGTSVYNEQFF,TGTGCCAGCTCACACGGGACTAGCGTCTACAATGAGCAGTTCTTC
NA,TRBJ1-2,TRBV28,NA,CASSLGQNYGYTF,TGTGCCAGCAGTCTCGGACAGAACTATGGCTACACCTTC
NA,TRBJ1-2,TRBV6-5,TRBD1,CASRATGLSGYTF,TGTGCCAGCAGGGCGACAGGGCTCTCTGGCTACACCTTC
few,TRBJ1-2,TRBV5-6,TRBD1,CASSPTRGLSGYTF,TGTGCCAGCAGCCCAACCAGGGGGCTCTCTGGCTACACCTTC
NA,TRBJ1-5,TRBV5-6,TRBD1,CASSLGQGAFQPQHF,TGTGCCAGCAGCTTGGGGCAGGGGGCGTTTCAGCCCCAGCATTTT
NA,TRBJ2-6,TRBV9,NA,CASSVDRTSGANVLTF,TGTGCCAGCAGCGTAGACAGGACGTCGGGGGCCAACGTCCTGACTTTC
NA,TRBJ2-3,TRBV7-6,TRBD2,CASSPTSGLTDTQYF,TGTGCCAGCAGTCCCACTAGCGGGCTAACAGATACGCAGTATTTT
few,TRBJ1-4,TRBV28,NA,CASSLGGQGGEKLFF,TGTGCCAGCAGTTTGGGTGGGCAGGGAGGGGAAAAACTGTTTTTT
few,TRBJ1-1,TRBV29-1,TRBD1,CSVGDRGFTEAFF,TGCAGCGTGGGAGACAGGGGGTTCACTGAAGCTTTCTTT
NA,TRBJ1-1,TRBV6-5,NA,CASSPPPGSTEAFF,TGTGCCAGCAGTCCTCCTCCGGGGAGCACTGAAGCTTTCTTT
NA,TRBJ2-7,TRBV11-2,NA,CASSYRGQSYEQYF,TGTGCCAGCAGTTACCGAGGACAGTCCTACGAGCAGTACTTC
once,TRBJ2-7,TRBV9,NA,CASSVDSTAYEQYF,TGTGCCAGCAGCGTAGACTCCACAGCCTACGAGCAGTACTTC
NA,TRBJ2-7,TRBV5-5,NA,CASSAPSGAPEQYF,TGTGCCAGCAGTGCGCCCTCAGGCGCTCCCGAGCAGTACTTC
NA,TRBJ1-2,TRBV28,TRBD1,CASSSYRGQDYGYTF,TGTGCCAGCAGCTCGTATCGGGGACAGGACTATGGCTACACCTTC
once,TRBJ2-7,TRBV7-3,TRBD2,CASSLGGVGEQYF,TGTGCCAGCAGCTTAGGGGGGGTTGGCGAGCAGTACTTC